The sequence of this T cell receptor (beta chain) was determined in a study of tumor and adjacent non-tumor tissue in lung cancer. The CDR3 length is 14 residues. RNA was extracted from bulk tissue without any cell sorting. A modified ARM-PCR protocol with three rounds of nested PCR amplified TCRbeta. TCRdb ran MiXCR on the multiplex PCR reads and lists one entry per CDR3 protein. The table includes fewer than 85,000 distinct CDR3 sequences, 55% to 85% detected once. Details on this clonotype: At one end the junction does not follow the germline gene, possibly because of a read error.

The V and J genes are TRBV12-3 or TRBV12-4 and TRBJ2-7, with a weak D call TRBD2 (6 bases). The sequenced sample was lung tumor tissue. The TCR sequence derives from a man in his 60s with non-small cell lung cancer. The CDR3 DNA sequence: TGTGCCAGCAATTTACTAGCAGGAGGATACGAGCAGTACTTC. Translation: CASNLLAGGYEQYF.